The subject of this entry is one T cell receptor beta chain. This sample was included in a study of blood T cell repertoires in COVID-19. Overall study: T cells, B-cell-depleted T cells, or PBMCs provided the cDNA or gDNA that served as material.

Using immunoSEQ multiplex PCR, the repertoire was profiled, and TCRdb retains in-frame clones only, with some absent. The table lists some 120,000 clones, approximately 68% of them singletons. This TCR was recovered from a woman aged 70 to 79 with acute or convalescent COVID-19. The sample comprised peripheral blood.

CDR3 DNA: TGCGCCAGCTCGGAAGGGGGCTACTCCTACAATGAGCAGTTCTTC. Translation: CASSEGGYSYNEQFF. The V call is TRBV10-2, the J call TRBJ2-1, with 7 bases matching TRBD1. This CDR3 comprises 15 residues. With V trimmed by 8 bases and J by 0 bases, 7 bases remained unmatched. CDR1 and CDR2 (germline): WSHSY, SAAADI.